This T cell receptor (beta chain) was found in a study of cytotoxic CD8 clonotypes in ibrutinib-treated CLL. Looking at the study overall: The study included about a dozen relapsed/refractory and fewer than 16 treatment-naive patients; 17 to 18 had IGHV unmutated disease. Study-wide results and limits: Starting clonality was above that of age-matched healthy donors and tracked circulating CD8+ T-cell counts.

Comment on this clone: Its antigen is undetermined.

There are 13 residues in the CDR3. V was clipped by 4 bases and J by 3 bases, with 8 bases between them. The germline V gene encodes CDR1 SGHTA and CDR2 FQGNSA. Data came from immunoSEQ multiplex PCR; TCRdb stores just in-frame clones and leaves some out. The table lists approximately 130,000 clones, roughly 84% of them singletons, with roughly 3.5% in the top ten. The rearrangement uses TRBV7-2 and TRBJ2-3, with D unclear. This specimen was PBMCs, taken after 24 months of ibrutinib treatment. This clonotype was obtained from a human donor with chronic lymphocytic leukemia. The CDR3 protein is CASSYGPTDTQYF. DNA for the CDR3: TGTGCCAGCAGCTACGGACCGACAGATACGCAGTATTTT.